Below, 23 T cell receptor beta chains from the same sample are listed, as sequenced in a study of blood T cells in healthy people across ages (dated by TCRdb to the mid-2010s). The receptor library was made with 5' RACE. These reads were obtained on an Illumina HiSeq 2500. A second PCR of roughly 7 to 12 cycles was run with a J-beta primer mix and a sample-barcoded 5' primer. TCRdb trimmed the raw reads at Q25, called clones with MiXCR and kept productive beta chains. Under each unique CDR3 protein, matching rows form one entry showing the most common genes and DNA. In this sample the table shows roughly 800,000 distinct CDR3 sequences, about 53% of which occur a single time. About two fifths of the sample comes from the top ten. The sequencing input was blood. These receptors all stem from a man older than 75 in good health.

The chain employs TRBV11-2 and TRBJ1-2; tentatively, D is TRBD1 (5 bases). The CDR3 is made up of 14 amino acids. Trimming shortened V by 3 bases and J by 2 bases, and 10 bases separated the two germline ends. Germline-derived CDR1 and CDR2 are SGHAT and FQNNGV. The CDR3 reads CASSFSGQNYGYTF. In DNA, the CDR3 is TGTGCCAGCAGCTTTTCAGGGCAAAACTATGGCTACACCTTC.

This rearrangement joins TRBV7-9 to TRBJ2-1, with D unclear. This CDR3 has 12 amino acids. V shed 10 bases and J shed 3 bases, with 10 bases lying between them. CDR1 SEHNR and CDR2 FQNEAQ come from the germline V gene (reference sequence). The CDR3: CATVWDYNEQFF. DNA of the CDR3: TGTGCCACCGTTTGGGACTACAATGAGCAGTTCTTC.

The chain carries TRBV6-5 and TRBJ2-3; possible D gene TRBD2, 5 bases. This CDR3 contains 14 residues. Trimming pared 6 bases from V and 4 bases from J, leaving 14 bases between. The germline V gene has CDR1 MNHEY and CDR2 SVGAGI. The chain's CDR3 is CASSPQDFPDTQYF. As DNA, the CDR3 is TGTGCCAGCAGCCCTCAGGACTTCCCAGATACGCAGTATTTT.

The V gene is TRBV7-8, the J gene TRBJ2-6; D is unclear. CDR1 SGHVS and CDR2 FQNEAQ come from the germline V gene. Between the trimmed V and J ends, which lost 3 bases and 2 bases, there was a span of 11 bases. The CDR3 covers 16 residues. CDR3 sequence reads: CASSFHHWTGANVLTF. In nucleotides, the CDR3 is TGTGCCAGCAGCTTCCACCACTGGACTGGGGCCAACGTCCTGACTTTC.

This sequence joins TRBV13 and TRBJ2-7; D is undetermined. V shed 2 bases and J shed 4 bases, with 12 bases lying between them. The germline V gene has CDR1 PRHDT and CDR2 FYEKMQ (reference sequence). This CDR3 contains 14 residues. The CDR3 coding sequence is TGTGCCAGCAGCTTACTGGGTAGCTTTTACGAGCAGTACTTC. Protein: CASSLLGSFYEQYF.

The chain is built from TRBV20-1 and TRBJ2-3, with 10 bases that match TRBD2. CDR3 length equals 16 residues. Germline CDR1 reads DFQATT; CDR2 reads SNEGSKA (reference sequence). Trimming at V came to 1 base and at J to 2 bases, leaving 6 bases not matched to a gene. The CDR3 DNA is TGCAGTGCTAGAGCCCTAGCGGGAGTCGACACAGATACGCAGTATTTT. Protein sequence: CSARALAGVDTDTQYF.

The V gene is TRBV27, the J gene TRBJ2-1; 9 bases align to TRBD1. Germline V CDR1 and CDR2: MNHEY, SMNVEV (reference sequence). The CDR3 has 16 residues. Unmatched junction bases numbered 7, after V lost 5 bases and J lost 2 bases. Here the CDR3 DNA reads TGTGCCAGCAGTCCCCGGGACAGGGTTACCTACAATGAGCAGTTCTTC. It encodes CASSPRDRVTYNEQFF.

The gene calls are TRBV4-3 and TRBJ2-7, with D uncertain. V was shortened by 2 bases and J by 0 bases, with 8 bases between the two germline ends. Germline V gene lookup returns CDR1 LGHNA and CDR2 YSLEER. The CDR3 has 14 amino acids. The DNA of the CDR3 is TGCGCCAGCAGCCAAAATAGTGGCTCCTACGAGCAGTACTTC. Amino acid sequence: CASSQNSGSYEQYF.

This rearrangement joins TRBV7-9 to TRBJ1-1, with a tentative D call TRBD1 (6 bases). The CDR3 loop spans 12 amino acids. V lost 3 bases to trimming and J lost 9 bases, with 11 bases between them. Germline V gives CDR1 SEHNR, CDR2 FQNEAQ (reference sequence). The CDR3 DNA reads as TGTGCCAGCAGCTTCGGCAGGGGTAAAGCTTTCTTT. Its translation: CASSFGRGKAFF.

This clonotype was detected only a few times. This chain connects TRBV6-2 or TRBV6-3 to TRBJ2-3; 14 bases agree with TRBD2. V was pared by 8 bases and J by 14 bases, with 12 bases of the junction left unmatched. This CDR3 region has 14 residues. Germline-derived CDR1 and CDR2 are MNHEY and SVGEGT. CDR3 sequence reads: CASLGLAGAGYAYF. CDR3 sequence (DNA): TGTGCCAGCCTGGGACTAGCGGGAGCAGGCTACGCGTATTTT.

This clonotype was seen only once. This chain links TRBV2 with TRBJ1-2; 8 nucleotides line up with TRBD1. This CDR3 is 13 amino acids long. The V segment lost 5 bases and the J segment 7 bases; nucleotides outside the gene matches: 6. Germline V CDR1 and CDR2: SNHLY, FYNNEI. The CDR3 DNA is TGTGCCAGCAGTTTGGACAGGGAAAGTGGCTACACCTTC. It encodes CASSLDRESGYTF.

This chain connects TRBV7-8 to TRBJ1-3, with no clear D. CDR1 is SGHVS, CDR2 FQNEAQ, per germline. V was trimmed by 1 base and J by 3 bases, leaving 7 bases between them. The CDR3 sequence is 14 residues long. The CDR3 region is CASSLGSGGNTIYF. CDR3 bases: TGTGCCAGCAGCTTAGGGAGCGGTGGAAACACCATATATTTT.

The CDR3 bases are TGTGCCACCCAAACCCGGGGGCCCTACAATGAGCAGTTCTTC. This encodes CATQTRGPYNEQFF. The J gene is TRBJ2-1, the V gene TRBV10-3; D possibly uses TRBD1 or TRBD2 (6 bases each). The length of the CDR3 is 14 residues. V was pared by 10 bases and J by 2 bases, with 15 bases between. The germline V gene has CDR1 ENHRY and CDR2 SYGVKD.

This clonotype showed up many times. The CDR3 DNA follows: TGTGCCATCGGAACTAGCGGCCAAGAGACCCAGTACTTC. It translates to CAIGTSGQETQYF. The chain employs TRBV10-3 and TRBJ2-5; 8 positions match TRBD2. The germline V gene has CDR1 ENHRY and CDR2 SYGVKD. V lost 8 bases and J lost 1; bases outside the gene matches: 3. The length of the CDR3 is 13 residues.

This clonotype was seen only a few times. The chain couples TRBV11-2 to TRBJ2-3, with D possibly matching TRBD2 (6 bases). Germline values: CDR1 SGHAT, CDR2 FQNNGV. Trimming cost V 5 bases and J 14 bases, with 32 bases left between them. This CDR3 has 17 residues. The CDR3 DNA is TGTGCCAGCAGCCTCGCGGGGAGCGGCAACGCCCACAGATACGCGTATTTT. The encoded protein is CASSLAGSGNAHRYAYF.

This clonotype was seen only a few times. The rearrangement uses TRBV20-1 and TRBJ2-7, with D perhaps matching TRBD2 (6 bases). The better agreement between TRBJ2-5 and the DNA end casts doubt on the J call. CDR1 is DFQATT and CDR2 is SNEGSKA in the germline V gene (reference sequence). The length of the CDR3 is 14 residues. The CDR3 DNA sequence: TGCAGTGCTAGAGATCAGGGACTCACCGAGACCCAGTACTTC. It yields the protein CSARDQGLTETQYF.

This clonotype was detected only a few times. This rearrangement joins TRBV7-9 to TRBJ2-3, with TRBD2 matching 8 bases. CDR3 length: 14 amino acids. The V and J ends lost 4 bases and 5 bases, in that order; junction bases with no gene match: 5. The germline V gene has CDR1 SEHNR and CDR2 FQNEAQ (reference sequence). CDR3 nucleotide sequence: TGTGCCAGCAGCTCCGGGACTAGAGTAGATACGCAGTATTTT. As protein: CASSSGTRVDTQYF.

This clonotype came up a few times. The CDR3 reads CAAGGSLSKNIQYF. The CDR3 nucleotides are TGTGCCGCCGGGGGCAGCCTCTCCAAAAACATTCAGTACTTC. The chain links TRBV3-1 to TRBJ2-4, with D perhaps given as TRBD1 or TRBD2 (6 bases each). Per germline, CDR1 LGHDT and CDR2 YNNKEL (reference sequence). The ends were cut back, 11 bases at V and 2 bases at J, with 16 bases in the middle. CDR3 length: 14 amino acids. The variable domain in full, with the rest retrieved from reference TRBV3-1 and TRBJ2-4, is DTAVSQTPKYLVTQMGNDKSIKCEQNLGHDTMYWYKQDSKKFLKIMFSYNNKELIINETVPNRFSPKSPDKAHLNLHINSLELGDSAVYFCAAGGSLSKNIQYFGAGTRLSVL.

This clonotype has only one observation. CDR3 nucleotides: TGTGCCAGCGGAAAGGGGCAGGGATCCTACGAGCAGTACTTC. Protein: CASGKGQGSYEQYF. This chain connects TRBV6-5 to TRBJ2-7; D possibly corresponds to TRBD1 (5 bases). The germline V and J ends were trimmed by 8 bases and 1 base, with 15 bases remaining between them. The germline CDR1 and CDR2 sequences are MNHEY and SVGAGI. This CDR3 has 14 amino acids.

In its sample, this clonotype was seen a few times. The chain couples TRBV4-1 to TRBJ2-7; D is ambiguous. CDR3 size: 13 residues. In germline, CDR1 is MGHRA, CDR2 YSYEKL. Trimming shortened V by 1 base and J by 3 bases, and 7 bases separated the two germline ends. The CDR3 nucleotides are TGCGCCAGCAGCCAAGTTGGGGACTACGAGCAGTACTTC. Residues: CASSQVGDYEQYF.

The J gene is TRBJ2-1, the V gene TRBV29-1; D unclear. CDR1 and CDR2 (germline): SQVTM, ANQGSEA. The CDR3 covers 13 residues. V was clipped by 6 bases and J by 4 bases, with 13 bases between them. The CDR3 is CSVQVLGYNEQFF. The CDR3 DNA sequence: TGCAGCGTACAAGTCCTGGGATACAATGAGCAGTTCTTC.

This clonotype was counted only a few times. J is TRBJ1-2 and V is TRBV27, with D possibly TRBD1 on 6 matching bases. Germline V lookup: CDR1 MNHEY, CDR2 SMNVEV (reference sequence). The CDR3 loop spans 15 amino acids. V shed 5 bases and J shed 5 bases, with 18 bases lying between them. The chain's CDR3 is CASSPQGSGVYGYTF. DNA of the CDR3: TGTGCCAGCAGTCCTCAGGGTTCAGGGGTTTATGGCTACACCTTC.

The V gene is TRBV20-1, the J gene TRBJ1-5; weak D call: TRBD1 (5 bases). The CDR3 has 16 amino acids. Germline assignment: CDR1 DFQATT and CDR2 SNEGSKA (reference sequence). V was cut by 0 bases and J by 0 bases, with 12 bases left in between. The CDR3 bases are TGCAGTGCTAGAGATCCGGGACGGCATAGCAATCAGCCCCAGCATTTT. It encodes CSARDPGRHSNQPQHF.